These 30 T cell receptor beta chains came from one sample sequenced in a study of post-analysis software for immune sequencing data. Prepared TCR beta cDNA libraries contained unique molecular identifiers. TCRdb re-analysed the PCR reads in MiXCR, keeping a single row per CDR3 protein. The sample has 700,000 to 800,000 distinct CDR3 sequences; approximately 30% are singletons. Their antigen targets remain unknown. Study-level results: There were a handful of TRBV segments more frequent in patients than controls, and TRBV5-6, TRBV5-1 and TRBV20-1 were among them.

Input material: blood. The receptors were gathered from a girl aged 10 to 17 with multiple sclerosis.

Notes on this clonotype: A read error may produce the germline difference seen at one junction end. Here the CDR3 DNA reads TGCAGTGCTACCCGCCCCCGGGGGGGAAGCTATGGCCACACCTTC. Its protein product is CSATRPRGGSYGHTF. The J gene is TRBJ1-2, the V gene TRBV20-1; D possibly corresponds to TRBD1 (5 bases). Germline values: CDR1 DFQATT, CDR2 SNEGSKA (reference sequence). This CDR3 contains 15 residues.

This clonotype has more than one count but fewer than ten. The chain has TRBV11-2 and TRBJ2-3, with TRBD2 as a possible D gene (5 bases). V was clipped by 3 bases and J by 1 base, with 20 bases between them. The CDR3 extends over 18 amino acids. CDR1 is SGHAT, CDR2 FQNNGV, per germline. This chain's CDR3 is CASSFYGVGEGGTDTQYF. DNA for the CDR3: TGTGCCAGCAGCTTTTATGGGGTAGGAGAGGGTGGCACAGATACGCAGTATTTT. Supplemented by reference TRBV11-2 and TRBJ2-3, the full variable domain reads EAGVAQSPRYKIIEKRQSVAFWCNPISGHATLYWYQQILGQGPKLLIQFQNNGVVDDSQLPKDRFSAERLKGVDSTLKIQPAKLEDSAVYLCASSFYGVGEGGTDTQYFGPGTRLTVL.

The rearrangement uses TRBV19 and TRBJ2-1; possibly TRBD1 or TRBD2 for D (5 bases each). In germline, CDR1 is LNHDA, CDR2 SQIVND (reference sequence). V dropped 10 bases and J dropped 8 bases, with 18 bases sitting between them. The length of the CDR3 is 13 residues. CDR3 amino acids: CAIKGLARDEQFF. DNA for the CDR3: TGTGCCATAAAGGGGCTAGCTCGAGATGAGCAGTTCTTC.

The gene calls are TRBV6-5 and TRBJ2-1, with 8 positions matching TRBD2. The J segment lost 8 bases and the V segment lost 5 bases, leaving 11 bases of the junction unmatched. The CDR3 has 15 amino acids. The germline gives CDR1 MNHEY, CDR2 SVGAGI. For the CDR3, the DNA is TGTGCCAGCAGTAAACTAGCGGCACAGAGGTATGAGCAGTTCTTC. This gives the protein CASSKLAAQRYEQFF.

This clonotype was picked up a small number of times. The chain combines TRBV2 with TRBJ2-1; TRBD2 matches 7 bases. Trimming took 4 bases from V and 9 from J; bases not matched to a gene: 12. The CDR3 is 15 amino acids. Germline CDR1 SNHLY, CDR2 FYNNEI. The CDR3 coding sequence is TGTGCCAGCAGTGCGGGGGGAGAGGTAACAACTGAGCAGTTCTTC. This gives the protein CASSAGGEVTTEQFF.

In its sample, this clonotype was seen a few times. The V gene is TRBV27, the J gene TRBJ2-3; possible D gene TRBD1, 6 bases. The CDR3 totals 15 residues. V was clipped by 5 bases and J by 4 bases, with 16 bases between them. The V gene's germline CDR1 is MNHEY and CDR2 SMNVEV (reference sequence). CDR3 DNA sequence: TGTGCCAGCAGTATCCAGAGACAGGCTCCAGATACGCAGTATTTT. Encoded protein: CASSIQRQAPDTQYF.

This clonotype was observed a handful of times. The chain has TRBV6-5 and TRBJ1-1; D not certain. Germline V gives CDR1 MNHEY, CDR2 SVGAGI. This CDR3 is built from 13 residues. V lost 5 bases, J lost 6 bases, and 13 bases lay in between. CDR3 nucleotide sequence: TGTGCCAGCAGTAGTCTGGTGGGCTCTGAAGCTTTCTTT. It yields the protein CASSSLVGSEAFF.

This clonotype has at least ten counts. The chain joins TRBV7-8 to TRBJ2-1, with TRBD2 matching over 12 bases. The CDR3 has 16 residues. Germline assignment: CDR1 SGHVS and CDR2 FQNEAQ. The V segment lost 7 bases and the J segment 6 bases; nucleotides outside the gene matches: 10. The CDR3 DNA sequence: TGTGCCAGCACCCCAAAGGGACTAGCGGGCAGCAATGAGCAGTTCTTC. Translating gives CASTPKGLAGSNEQFF.

As for this clonotype: A read error is possible here, since a much larger clone lies one base away. This chain uses TRBV5-1 with TRBJ1-1; D unresolved. Per germline, CDR1 SGHRS and CDR2 YFSETQ. This CDR3 comprises 15 residues. The CDR3 nucleotides are TGCACCAGCAGCTTGTCCCCCGGCGGGAACACTGAAGCTTTCTTT. Its translation is CTSSLSPGGNTEAFF.

This clonotype was seen only a few times. The CDR3 DNA reads as TGTGCCAGCAGCTGGGGAGGACTAGCGGGAGGCGAGCAGTACTTC. Translating gives CASSWGGLAGGEQYF. This chain uses TRBV7-2 with TRBJ2-7; 14 bases line up with TRBD2. The CDR3 loop spans 15 amino acids. The V and J ends lost 4 bases and 6 bases, in that order; junction bases with no gene match: 5. Germline CDR1 and CDR2: SGHTA and FQGNSA.

V is TRBV3-1 and J is TRBJ2-5; D unresolved. V was pared by 1 base and J by 11 bases, with 8 bases between. This CDR3 is built from 11 residues. CDR1 and CDR2 from the germline V gene are LGHDT and YNNKEL (reference sequence). The DNA of the CDR3 is TGTGCCAGCAGCCAAGTGTCTGAGCAGTACTTC. It is translated as CASSQVSEQYF.

This clonotype has ten or more counts. This chain joins TRBV6-5 and TRBJ1-2; D might be TRBD1 (5 bases). This CDR3 region has 15 residues. Trimming took off 0 bases at V and 3 bases at J, with 11 bases between the two ends. Germline-derived CDR1 and CDR2 are MNHEY and SVGAGI. CDR3 nucleotide sequence: TGTGCCAGCAGTTACTCTGACCCGACAGACTATGGCTACACCTTC. Its translation: CASSYSDPTDYGYTF.

The chain carries TRBV28 and TRBJ2-2; D is unresolved. This CDR3 spans 12 amino acids. The germline CDR1 and CDR2 sequences are MDHEN and SYDVKM. Trimming stripped 3 bases from V and 7 bases from J, with 6 bases between. CDR3 residues: CASSFPVGELFF. The CDR3 nucleotides are TGTGCCAGCAGTTTTCCTGTCGGGGAGCTGTTTTTT.

V usage is TRBV29-1 and J usage is TRBJ1-1; 7 bases align to TRBD1. Germline V CDR1 and CDR2: SQVTM, ANQGSEA. J lost 6 bases, V lost 0 bases, and 7 bases had no gene match. There are 14 residues in the CDR3. This chain's CDR3 is CSVEEAGGRSEAFF. The CDR3 nucleotides read TGCAGCGTTGAAGAGGCAGGGGGAAGATCTGAAGCTTTCTTT.

Concerning this clonotype itself: A clone one base away is much larger, so this may be a read error. The V and J genes are TRBV10-3 and TRBJ2-1, with TRBD2 matching over 7 bases. The germline CDR1 and CDR2 sequences are ENHRY and SYGVKD. J was trimmed by 10 bases and V by 5 bases; bases with no gene match: 8. The CDR3 contains 13 residues. The CDR3 here is CAISRDYTYEQFF. The CDR3 nucleotides read TGTGCCATCAGTCGGGACTATACCTACGAGCAGTTCTTC.

V is TRBV15 and J is TRBJ1-2; TRBD1 matches 8 bases. The CDR3 consists of 13 residues. Germline V lookup: CDR1 LNHNV, CDR2 YYDKDF (reference sequence). J was trimmed by 7 bases and V by 5 bases; bases with no gene match: 6. This chain's CDR3 is CATSARTGSGYTF. CDR3 sequence (DNA): TGTGCCACCAGCGCTCGGACAGGGAGTGGCTACACCTTC.

This chain joins TRBV20-1 and TRBJ2-7; D not certain. This CDR3 is built from 14 residues. Germline CDR1 reads DFQATT; CDR2 reads SNEGSKA (reference sequence). V dropped 1 base and J dropped 2 bases, with 12 bases sitting between them. Here the CDR3 reads CSARAVIVTYEQYF. The CDR3 nucleotides are TGCAGTGCTAGAGCGGTGATTGTTACCTACGAGCAGTACTTC.

There are a few counts of this clonotype. This chain connects TRBV20-1 to TRBJ1-5, with D perhaps TRBD1 (6 bases). V lost 1 base and J 4 bases, leaving 11 bases between the germline ends. Germline CDR1 is DFQATT and CDR2 is SNEGSKA (reference sequence). The CDR3 contains 14 residues. The DNA for the CDR3 is TGCAGTGCTAGAGGCAGGGGTTGGAATCAGCCCCAGCATTTT. It codes for CSARGRGWNQPQHF.

This clonotype was recorded a few times. The chain joins TRBV12-3 or TRBV12-4 to TRBJ2-5, with 9 bases fitting TRBD1. The tail of the sequence fits TRBJ2-7 better, so the J call may be wrong. The CDR3 covers 15 residues. The CDR3 loop reads CASSSGTGIPYEQYF. The DNA of the CDR3 is TGTGCCAGCAGTTCCGGGACAGGGATCCCCTACGAGCAGTACTTC.

V is TRBV7-2 and J is TRBJ2-7; 8 bases match TRBD1. The CDR3 runs 17 residues. V was pared by 6 bases and J by 4 bases, with 17 bases of the junction left unmatched. The germline gives CDR1 SGHTA, CDR2 FQGNSA. CDR3 protein: CASSMRESQGAGYEQYF. CDR3 bases: TGTGCCAGCAGTATGAGAGAGTCCCAGGGGGCTGGTTACGAGCAGTACTTC.

In its sample, this clonotype was seen a few times. This chain uses TRBV6-5 with TRBJ1-2; TRBD1 aligns across 7 bases. Germline loops: CDR1 MNHEY, CDR2 SVGAGI. After removal of 4 bases from V and 5 bases from J, the junction contained 7 bases not matched to a gene. The CDR3 length is 14 residues. Written as DNA, the CDR3 is TGTGCCAGCAGTTCCGACAGGGAACTTTATGGCTACACCTTC. Protein sequence: CASSSDRELYGYTF.

The chain joins TRBV7-2 to TRBJ2-3; D tentatively fits TRBD1 or TRBD2 (5 bases each). This CDR3 has 14 amino acids. V was shortened by 2 bases and J by 6 bases, with 12 bases between the two germline ends. Germline V gene data show CDR1 as SGHTA and CDR2 as FQGNSA. This chain's CDR3 is CASSLRDGPDTQYF. CDR3 coding DNA: TGTGCCAGCAGCTTACGGGACGGCCCGGATACGCAGTATTTT.

This sequence joins TRBV5-1 and TRBJ2-3; D is perhaps TRBD1 (6 bases). Trimming cost V 5 bases and J 2 bases, with 12 bases left between them. There are 14 residues in the CDR3. Germline lookup yields CDR1 SGHRS and CDR2 YFSETQ. The CDR3 DNA reads as TGCGCCAGCAGGGACAGTGAATTCACAGATACGCAGTATTTT. It codes for CASRDSEFTDTQYF.

The CDR3 region is CASRLSGPYNEQFF. In DNA form, the CDR3 reads TGTGCCAGCAGGTTGTCAGGACCCTACAATGAGCAGTTCTTC. The V gene is TRBV27, the J gene TRBJ2-1; D ambiguous. V was clipped by 6 bases and J by 2 bases, with 11 bases between them. Germline lookup yields CDR1 MNHEY and CDR2 SMNVEV (reference sequence). The CDR3 is 14 amino acids.

The chain couples TRBV5-6 to TRBJ1-1; D call uncertain. Between the trimmed V and J ends, which lost 4 bases and 1 base, there was a span of 8 bases. The CDR3 length is 13 residues. Germline V gene sequence: CDR1 SGHDT, CDR2 YYEEEE. CDR3 nucleotides: TGTGCCAGCAGCGTAAACAGGAACACTGAAGCTTTCTTT. Protein: CASSVNRNTEAFF.

The gene calls are TRBV10-1 and TRBJ2-3; D remains unclear. V was pared by 3 bases and J by 0 bases, with 13 bases between. Germline-derived CDR1 and CDR2 are WNHNN and SYGVQD (reference sequence). The CDR3 covers 16 residues. The CDR3 spells CASSDSILPSTDTQYF. DNA of the CDR3: TGCGCCAGCAGTGATTCGATACTACCTAGCACAGATACGCAGTATTTT.

This clonotype was counted at least ten times. The genes are TRBV27 and TRBJ1-1; D not certain. This CDR3 has 13 amino acids. Germline CDR1 MNHEY, CDR2 SMNVEV (reference sequence). V dropped 8 bases and J dropped 4 bases, with 14 bases sitting between them. The DNA for the CDR3 is TGTGCCAGCGCCAGTTTCGCGGGCACTGAAGCTTTCTTT. Protein: CASASFAGTEAFF.

This clonotype has more than one count but fewer than ten. This chain joins TRBV20-1 and TRBJ1-6; the D is unclear. CDR1 is DFQATT and CDR2 is SNEGSKA in the germline V gene (reference sequence). This CDR3 has 13 residues. Trimming took off 3 bases at V and 7 bases at J, with 10 bases between the two ends. The CDR3 sequence: CSARTQVNSPLHF. The CDR3 DNA follows: TGCAGTGCTAGGACGCAAGTGAATTCACCCCTCCACTTT.

This clonotype occurred many times. The CDR3 sequence is CAISELRGQETQYF. The CDR3, as DNA: TGTGCCATCAGTGAGTTGAGGGGGCAGGAGACCCAGTACTTC. V gene TRBV10-3 combines with J gene TRBJ2-5; 7 nucleotides line up with TRBD1. The CDR3 has 14 residues. From germline, CDR1 is ENHRY and CDR2 SYGVKD. V was pared by 1 base and J by 5 bases, with 4 bases of the junction left unmatched.

This clonotype was picked up a small number of times. The genes are TRBV7-9 and TRBJ1-2; D is ambiguous. The CDR3 covers 16 residues. V lost 5 bases and J 4 bases, leaving 20 bases between the germline ends. Germline CDR1 reads SEHNR; CDR2 reads FQNEAQ (reference sequence). CDR3 sequence reads: CASSTEGGPPAYGYTF. Here the CDR3 DNA reads TGTGCCAGCAGCACTGAAGGCGGCCCCCCTGCCTATGGCTACACCTTC. Using reference TRBV7-9 and TRBJ1-2 for the parts outside the CDR3, the full variable domain is DTGVSQNPRHKITKRGQNVTFRCDPISEHNRLYWYRQTLGQGPEFLTYFQNEAQLEKSRLLSDRFSAERPKGSFSTLEIQRTEQGDSAMYLCASSTEGGPPAYGYTFGSGTRLTVV.